This entry lists 3 T cell receptor beta chains sequenced from one sample in a study of blood T cell repertoires in COVID-19. This table comes from immunoSEQ multiplex PCR, and its TCRdb copy is limited to in-frame clones, with some not included. Of approximately 40,000 clones in the sample, 80% to 95% were seen once. The source material was peripheral blood. These receptors originate from a woman of 80 years or more with acute or convalescent COVID-19.

The chain is built from TRBV2 and TRBJ2-5; 8 nucleotides match TRBD2. The CDR3 length is 14 residues. V was pared by 5 bases and J by 5 bases, with 7 bases of the junction left unmatched. Germline V gene sequence: CDR1 SNHLY, CDR2 FYNNEI. The CDR3 DNA reads as TGTGCCAGCAGTCCCGGGGGGGCCCGTGAGACCCAGTACTTC. Translating it yields CASSPGGARETQYF. The complete variable domain, with remaining parts taken from reference TRBV2 and TRBJ2-5, reads EPEVTQTPSHQVTQMGQEVILRCVPISNHLYFYWYRQILGQKVEFLVSFYNNEISEKSEIFDDQFSVERPDGSNFTLKIRSTKLEDSAMYFCASSPGGARETQYFGPGTRLLVL.

CDR3 residues: CASGYTGGREPQHF. The CDR3 DNA is TGTGCCAGCGGATATACAGGGGGCCGGGAGCCCCAGCATTTT. This sequence joins TRBV7-2 and TRBJ1-5; 9 nucleotides match TRBD1. The CDR3 runs to 14 residues. V was pared by 8 bases and J by 8 bases, with 10 bases of the junction left unmatched. Germline V CDR1 and CDR2: SGHTA, FQGNSA.

The gene calls are TRBV15 and TRBJ2-3; D is perhaps TRBD2 (7 bases). The germline V and J ends were trimmed by 0 bases and 3 bases, with 16 bases remaining between them. Germline V gene data show CDR1 as LNHNV and CDR2 as YYDKDF (reference sequence). The CDR3 has 17 residues. CDR3 in amino acids: CATSREVAGAGTDTQYF. The CDR3 bases are TGTGCCACCAGCAGAGAGGTGGCGGGGGCCGGGACAGATACGCAGTATTTT.